These 29 T cell receptor beta chains came from one sample sequenced in a study of cytomegalovirus exposure and HLA in healthy donors (dated by TCRdb to about 2017). The library was produced with the immunoSEQ multiplex PCR assay. For the multiplex PCR, a mixture combining 60 forward primers for TCR Vbeta segments and 13 reverse primers for TCR Jbeta segments was used. Held by TCRdb, this immuneACCESS table contains in-frame sequences only and omits some clones. Under half of the omission traces to an unresolved V gene where checked; the cause of the rest is unknown. In all, the sample holds some 200,000 clones, and approximately 70% of those were seen once. The ten largest clones capture approximately 2.5% of the sample. The sequenced sample consisted of PBMCs. The receptors derive from a man aged 40-50 years in good health and CMV-seropositive.

For the CDR3, the DNA is TGTGCCACCAGCAGAGGCAAGACAGATAACCTGAAAAAACTGTTTTTT. Its protein is CATSRGKTDNLKKLFF. The chain joins TRBV15 to TRBJ1-4; D perhaps matches TRBD1 (5 bases). The CDR3 sequence is 16 residues long. Per the germline V gene, CDR1 is LNHNV and CDR2 is YYDKDF (reference sequence). V was trimmed by 1 base and J by 9 bases, leaving 18 bases between them.

The chain links TRBV9 to TRBJ1-6; 8 bases align to TRBD1. This CDR3 is 18 amino acids long. CDR1 and CDR2 from the germline V gene are SGDLS and YYNGEE. The ends lost 4 bases at V and 9 bases at J; junction bases unmatched: 18. The CDR3 protein is CASSPQPRGLGESSPLHF. The DNA of the CDR3 is TGTGCCAGCAGCCCGCAACCCAGGGGGCTTGGAGAGAGTTCACCCCTCCACTTT.

This rearrangement joins TRBV6-1 to TRBJ1-6; 7 nucleotides agree with TRBD1. Germline lookup yields CDR1 MNHNS and CDR2 SASEGT. V lost 6 bases to trimming and J lost 14 bases; unmatched junction nucleotides: 10. This CDR3 contains 13 residues. CDR3 sequence (DNA): TGTGCCAGCAGCGCGGACAGGCTAGGGTCCCTCCACTTT. This gives the protein CASSADRLGSLHF.

The chain combines TRBV7-2 with TRBJ2-5; a weak D match, TRBD2 (7 bases). Germline lookup yields CDR1 SGHTA and CDR2 FQGNSA. CDR3 length: 16 amino acids. V was trimmed by 4 bases and J by 5 bases, leaving 20 bases between them. CDR3 nucleotide sequence: TGTGCCAGCAGCTCGGCCCTTACGGGGGGCCTCGAGACCCAGTACTTC. This translates into CASSSALTGGLETQYF. Full variable domain (outside the CDR3, taken from reference TRBV7-2 and TRBJ2-5): GAGVSQSPSNKVTEKGKDVELRCDPISGHTALYWYRQSLGQGLEFLIYFQGNSAPDKSGLPSDRFSAERTGGSVSTLTIQRTQQEDSAVYLCASSSALTGGLETQYFGPGTRLLVL.

The V and J genes are TRBV10-2 and TRBJ2-1, with TRBD2 identical over 12 bases. The CDR3 extends over 14 amino acids. Per the germline V gene, CDR1 is WSHSY and CDR2 is SAAADI. After removal of 6 bases from V and 6 bases from J, the junction contained 3 bases not matched to a gene. The CDR3, as DNA: TGCGCCAGCAGCCCGGGACTAGCGGGCAATGAGCAGTTCTTC. Translating it yields CASSPGLAGNEQFF.

A single count supports this clone. The chain has TRBV28 and TRBJ2-3; D possibly corresponds to TRBD1 (6 bases). Trimming shortened V by 7 bases and J by 13 bases, and 30 bases separated the two germline ends. Germline values: CDR1 MDHEN, CDR2 SYDVKM. This CDR3 is built from 16 residues. CDR3 nucleotides: TGTGCCAGCACCGCGACAGGTCGAGTCGACATATCCATGGAGTATTTT. Its translation is CASTATGRVDISMEYF.

The chain has TRBV5-4 and TRBJ2-2, with 9 bases matching TRBD1. Germline CDR1 SGHNT, CDR2 YYREEE (reference sequence). J gave up 6 bases and V 3 bases, and 6 bases lay outside the gene matches. CDR3 length: 15 amino acids. Written as DNA, the CDR3 is TGTGCCAGCAGCTCGGGACAGGGTGTCGCCGGGGAGCTGTTTTTT. It yields the protein CASSSGQGVAGELFF.

This clone was seen once. The genes are TRBV7-4 and TRBJ1-4; D is uncertain. CDR1 SGHVT and CDR2 SQSDAQ come from the germline V gene. The CDR3 consists of 15 residues. V was cut by 5 bases and J by 8 bases, with 18 bases left in between. CDR3 in amino acids: CASSKRARGREKLFF. The CDR3 DNA reads as TGTGCCAGCAGCAAGAGGGCCCGTGGGAGGGAAAAACTGTTTTTT.

Only one count was recorded for this clone. The junction departs from the called germline gene at one end, perhaps through a read error. DNA for the CDR3: TGTGCCAGCAGTTTATCTGGGCCCCACCCGGAAGACTTC. This encodes CASSLSGPHPEDF. V is TRBV27 and J is TRBJ2-7; D is ambiguous. CDR3 length: 13 amino acids. Germline loops: CDR1 MNHEY, CDR2 SMNVEV (reference sequence).

V and J are TRBV6-5 and TRBJ1-2, with D perhaps matching TRBD1 (5 bases). This CDR3 is built from 13 residues. Trimming took off 0 bases at V and 14 bases at J, with 16 bases between the two ends. From germline, CDR1 is MNHEY and CDR2 SVGAGI. CDR3 amino acids: CASSYSGGGKWTF. The DNA for the CDR3 is TGTGCCAGCAGTTACTCTGGGGGGGGGAAGTGGACCTTC.

The chain employs TRBV2 and TRBJ2-7; D is perhaps TRBD2 (7 bases). CDR1 is SNHLY and CDR2 is FYNNEI in the germline V gene. V was pared by 7 bases and J by 4 bases, with 14 bases between. The CDR3 is made up of 13 amino acids. CDR3: CASKGGAGYEQYF. CDR3 in DNA: TGTGCCAGCAAGGGGGGGGCAGGGTACGAGCAGTACTTC.

V is TRBV5-6 and J is TRBJ2-4, with a possible D match to TRBD1 (5 bases). This CDR3 contains 15 residues. Trimming took off 0 bases at V and 0 bases at J, with 7 bases between the two ends. Germline lookup yields CDR1 SGHDT and CDR2 YYEEEE. The CDR3 sequence: CASSLEGVAKNIQYF. The CDR3 DNA reads TGTGCCAGCAGCTTGGAAGGGGTAGCCAAAAACATTCAGTACTTC.

The V gene is TRBV28, the J gene TRBJ1-1, with a weak D call TRBD1 (5 bases). Trimming left V 7 bases short and J 10 bases short, with 19 bases between. This CDR3 spans 13 amino acids. Germline-derived CDR1 and CDR2 are MDHEN and SYDVKM. DNA for the CDR3: TGTGCCAGCACCCCAGCTTGGGGGGAGTCAGCTTTCTTT. Amino acid sequence: CASTPAWGESAFF.

The chain carries TRBV7-7 and TRBJ2-3, with TRBD1 identical over 9 bases. The CDR3 extends over 14 amino acids. Germline V gives CDR1 SSHAT, CDR2 FNYEAQ (reference sequence). The J segment lost 5 bases and the V segment lost 5 bases, leaving 5 bases of the junction unmatched. The CDR3 bases are TGTGCCAGCAGCCCGACAGGGGGTGAAGATACGCAGTATTTT. Translated, it gives CASSPTGGEDTQYF.

The chain combines TRBV7-9 with TRBJ1-2; D gene uncertain. Trimming cost V 1 base and J 4 bases, with 13 bases left between them. Germline loops: CDR1 SEHNR, CDR2 FQNEAQ (reference sequence). The CDR3 totals 15 residues. The CDR3 DNA follows: TGTGCCAGCAGCTTAGGGAGTGCAGAGGGCTATGGCTACACCTTC. It codes for CASSLGSAEGYGYTF.

The J gene is TRBJ1-1, the V gene TRBV6-5, with 9 bases aligning to TRBD1. The trim removed 7 bases at V and 6 bases at J, leaving 9 bases unmatched. Per the germline V gene, CDR1 is MNHEY and CDR2 is SVGAGI. This CDR3 region has 14 residues. The CDR3 nucleotides are TGTGCCAGCATCACGGACAGGGGCGTAGCTGAAGCTTTCTTT. Its translation: CASITDRGVAEAFF.

The CDR3 DNA sequence: TGTGCCAGCAGCTACAGCGCAGGGGATGGCTACACCTTC. Residues: CASSYSAGDGYTF. The chain links TRBV9 to TRBJ1-2, with D possibly TRBD1 on 6 matching bases. The CDR3 length is 13 residues. The V and J ends lost 4 bases and 6 bases respectively, with 13 bases between them. CDR1 is SGDLS, CDR2 YYNGEE, per germline. The complete variable domain, with remaining parts taken from reference TRBV9 and TRBJ1-2, reads DSGVTQTPKHLITATGQRVTLRCSPRSGDLSVYWYQQSLDQGLQFLIQYYNGEERAKGNILERFSAQQFPDLHSELNLSSLELGDSALYFCASSYSAGDGYTFGSGTRLTVV.

The chain is built from TRBV10-2 and TRBJ2-1; possibly TRBD2 for D (5 bases). V was cut by 5 bases and J by 6 bases, with 17 bases left in between. Germline loops: CDR1 WSHSY, CDR2 SAAADI. CDR3 length: 15 residues. The CDR3 coding sequence is TGCGCCAGCAGTCCCCCCCGGGAACTCGGCAATGAGCAGTTCTTC. As protein: CASSPPRELGNEQFF.

The chain carries TRBV27 and TRBJ2-7, with D uncertain. Germline-derived CDR1 and CDR2 are MNHEY and SMNVEV (reference sequence). The CDR3 runs to 10 residues. Trimming left V 5 bases short and J 4 bases short, with 3 bases between. This chain's CDR3 is CASSPYEQYF. CDR3 bases: TGTGCCAGCAGTCCTTACGAGCAGTACTTC.

V is TRBV25-1 and J is TRBJ1-4; 7 bases align to TRBD1. CDR1 and CDR2 from the germline V gene are MGHDK and SYGVNS. This CDR3 region has 15 residues. Losses at the gene ends were 0 bases for V and 5 bases for J; bases not matched to a gene: 3. The CDR3 nucleotides are TGTGCCAGCAGTGAATATAGACAGGGAAATGAAAAACTGTTTTTT. Residues: CASSEYRQGNEKLFF.

The V gene is TRBV18, the J gene TRBJ1-1; D possibly corresponds to TRBD1 (5 bases). The CDR3 totals 13 residues. Deletions cut 3 bases from V and 1 base from J, with 6 bases between. Germline V CDR1 and CDR2: KGHSH, LQKENI. Here the CDR3 reads CASSPGANTEAFF. In DNA form, the CDR3 reads TGTGCCAGCTCACCTGGGGCGAACACTGAAGCTTTCTTT.

The chain links TRBV6-5 to TRBJ1-2; D unclear. Germline V gene data show CDR1 as MNHEY and CDR2 as SVGAGI. This CDR3 spans 13 amino acids. V gave up 2 bases and J gave up 3 bases, with 7 bases separating them. The CDR3 loop reads CASSYRRYYGYTF. In DNA, the CDR3 is TGTGCCAGCAGTTACCGGCGGTACTATGGCTACACCTTC.

The rearrangement uses TRBV5-6 and TRBJ2-3; D is perhaps TRBD1 (6 bases). Germline CDR1 SGHDT, CDR2 YYEEEE. Between the trimmed V and J ends, which lost 3 bases and 4 bases, there was a span of 18 bases. The CDR3 has 16 amino acids. In DNA form, the CDR3 reads TGTGCCAGCAGCTGGATTTTTAACAGGGACCCAGATACGCAGTATTTT. Translation gives CASSWIFNRDPDTQYF.

This clone was counted a few times. The rearrangement joins TRBV7-6 to TRBJ2-1; 8 bases map to TRBD1. The CDR3 extends over 13 amino acids. From germline, CDR1 is SGHVS and CDR2 FNYEAQ. Trimming at V came to 5 bases and at J to 9 bases, leaving 6 bases not matched to a gene. This CDR3 reads CASSQAGGGEQFF. The CDR3 region has the DNA TGTGCCAGCAGCCAGGCAGGGGGCGGTGAGCAGTTCTTC. Full variable domain (missing parts from reference TRBV7-6 and TRBJ2-1): GAGVSQSPRYKVTKRGQDVALRCDPISGHVSLYWYRQALGQGPEFLTYFNYEAQQDKSGLPNDRFSAERPEGSISTLTIQRTEQRDSAMYRCASSQAGGGEQFFGPGTRLTVL.

CDR3 sequence (DNA): TGTGCCAGCAGCCCGACAGGGGACACTGAAGCTTTCTTT. Residues: CASSPTGDTEAFF. The rearrangement links TRBV6-5 to TRBJ1-1, with 8 bases that match TRBD1. The length of the CDR3 is 13 residues. Looked up from germline, CDR1 is MNHEY and CDR2 is SVGAGI. The V and J ends lost 6 bases and 3 bases, in that order; junction bases with no gene match: 3.

This chain connects TRBV4-2 to TRBJ2-7, with 7 bases lining up with TRBD1. The junction had 7 bases not matched to a gene; V was cut back by 4 bases and J by 4 bases. Per germline, CDR1 LGHNA and CDR2 YNFKEQ. This CDR3 region has 14 residues. This CDR3 is CASSPPGQQYEQYF. CDR3 nucleotides: TGTGCCAGCAGCCCACCGGGACAGCAATACGAGCAGTACTTC.

The chain has TRBV5-1 and TRBJ1-1; D is undetermined. This CDR3 region has 14 residues. V lost 6 bases and J lost 0, with 12 bases in between. Germline-derived CDR1 and CDR2 are SGHRS and YFSETQ. The CDR3 reads CASKVAGMNTEAFF. The CDR3 DNA is TGCGCCAGCAAGGTAGCCGGGATGAACACTGAAGCTTTCTTT.

The V gene is TRBV4-1, the J gene TRBJ1-4, with D possibly being TRBD1 (5 bases). The ends were cut back, 0 bases at V and 10 bases at J, with 18 bases in the middle. The CDR3 is 16 amino acids. Germline V gives CDR1 MGHRA, CDR2 YSYEKL. The CDR3, as DNA: TGCGCCAGCAGCCAAGAGTTTGCGGGGGGGAAGGGAAAACTGTTTTTT. Residues: CASSQEFAGGKGKLFF.

This sequence joins TRBV5-1 and TRBJ2-7, with D possibly being TRBD1 (6 bases). The germline V gene has CDR1 SGHRS and CDR2 YFSETQ. Trimming took 5 bases from V and 3 from J, leaving 15 bases between them. The CDR3 covers 14 residues. The CDR3 DNA is TGCGCCAGCAGGGCCAGGGGCGGTGGCTACGAGCAGTACTTC. It yields the protein CASRARGGGYEQYF.